The 11 T cell receptor beta chains below were found in one sample sequenced in a study of shared clonotypes between healthy human individuals (dated by TCRdb to 2020 to 2021). Receptor amplification or capture employed the immunoSEQ multiplex PCR assay. As stored in TCRdb, this immuneACCESS dataset retains in-frame rearrangements with V and J assigned. A fraction of the clones does not appear; measured against another copy, unresolved V genes explain less than half of the discrepancy, and the remainder lacks a known reason. The sample includes 530,000 or so clones, with 75% to 80% observed a single time. The top ten clonotypes cover approximately 12% of the sample. The sample taken for sequencing was PBMCs. The receptors were sampled from a woman in her thirties or forties in good health. Some clones in this sample may be carry-over from other donors' samples.

This chain links TRBV27 with TRBJ2-1; 7 bases are a match to TRBD2. In germline, CDR1 is MNHEY, CDR2 SMNVEV (reference sequence). With 5 bases clipped from V and 1 base from J, the junction kept 11 bases outside the gene matches. The CDR3 totals 17 residues. This CDR3 is CASSLETSRVSYNEQFF. The CDR3 coding sequence is TGTGCCAGCAGTCTAGAGACTAGCCGAGTGTCCTACAATGAGCAGTTCTTC.

The table lists this clone with a count of one. The rearrangement uses TRBV2 and TRBJ2-3; the match to TRBD2 covers 7 bases. The V and J ends lost 4 bases and 5 bases, in that order; junction bases with no gene match: 3. This CDR3 region has 13 residues. From germline, CDR1 is SNHLY and CDR2 FYNNEI. CDR3 region: CASSGQRGDTQYF. Written as DNA, the CDR3 is TGTGCCAGCAGTGGACAGCGGGGAGATACGCAGTATTTT. Variable domain in full (rest from reference TRBV2 and TRBJ2-3): EPEVTQTPSHQVTQMGQEVILRCVPISNHLYFYWYRQILGQKVEFLVSFYNNEISEKSEIFDDQFSVERPDGSNFTLKIRSTKLEDSAMYFCASSGQRGDTQYFGPGTRLTVL.

This clone was picked up a small number of times. This sequence joins TRBV7-2 and TRBJ2-5; either TRBD1 or TRBD2 may supply D (5 bases each). The CDR3 runs 17 residues. From germline, CDR1 is SGHTA and CDR2 FQGNSA. The ends were cut back, 4 bases at V and 2 bases at J, with 20 bases in the middle. The CDR3 is CASSSPRGRSFQETQYF. In DNA, the CDR3 is TGTGCCAGCAGCTCCCCCCGGGGACGGAGTTTTCAAGAGACCCAGTACTTC.

This clone was counted a few times. This chain joins TRBV9 and TRBJ2-5; 9 bases are shared with TRBD2. Germline-derived CDR1 and CDR2 are SGDLS and YYNGEE. This CDR3 contains 16 residues. Losses at the gene ends were 0 bases for V and 5 bases for J; bases not matched to a gene: 8. CDR3 amino acids: CASSVGGSGGGETQYF. CDR3 nucleotide sequence: TGTGCCAGCAGCGTAGGTGGTAGCGGGGGCGGGGAGACCCAGTACTTC.

This clone was seen a few times. This chain uses TRBV29-1 with TRBJ1-5; D ambiguous. V lost 7 bases to trimming and J lost 4 bases, with 17 bases between them. The CDR3 totals 14 residues. Germline V gene data show CDR1 as SQVTM and CDR2 as ANQGSEA. The CDR3 spells CSALTAGTNQPQHF. As DNA, the CDR3 is TGCAGCGCCCTGACGGCAGGAACGAATCAGCCCCAGCATTTT. The variable domain in full, with the rest retrieved from reference TRBV29-1 and TRBJ1-5, is SAVISQKPSRDICQRGTSLTIQCQVDSQVTMMFWYRQQPGQSLTLIATANQGSEATYESGFVIDKFPISRPNLTFSTLTVSNMSPEDSSIYLCSALTAGTNQPQHFGDGTRLSIL.

This chain uses TRBV5-4 with TRBJ1-1; no firm D call. The CDR3 has 15 residues. Looked up from germline, CDR1 is SGHNT and CDR2 is YYREEE (reference sequence). V dropped 7 bases and J dropped 4 bases, with 20 bases sitting between them. The CDR3 loop reads CASAPPLSGSTEAFF. The CDR3 nucleotides are TGTGCCAGCGCCCCTCCCCTTTCGGGGAGCACTGAAGCTTTCTTT. Looking up the rest from reference TRBV5-4 and TRBJ1-1 gives the full variable domain: ETGVTQSPTHLIKTRGQQVTLRCSSQSGHNTVSWYQQALGQGPQFIFQYYREEENGRGNFPPRFSGLQFPNYSSELNVNALELDDSALYLCASAPPLSGSTEAFFGQGTRLTVV.

The chain carries TRBV7-3 and TRBJ2-7; D may be TRBD2 (5 bases). The CDR3 has 16 residues. Trimming stripped 1 base from V and 4 bases from J, with 17 bases between. Per the germline V gene, CDR1 is SGHTA and CDR2 is FQGTGA. This CDR3 is CASSLRGIPSGYEQYF. CDR3 in DNA: TGTGCCAGCAGCTTAAGAGGGATCCCCTCGGGGTACGAGCAGTACTTC.

As for this clone: The junction departs from germline at one end; a sequencing error may be responsible. The CDR3 is CASSLVAQSNQPQHF. The CDR3 bases are TGTGCCAGCAGTCTCGTGGCCCAGAGCAATCAGCCCCAGCATTTT. V and J are TRBV10-3 and TRBJ1-5; D remains unclear. The CDR3 runs 15 residues. Germline CDR1 ENHRY, CDR2 SYGVKD.

The rearrangement joins TRBV7-8 to TRBJ2-2; 10 bases align to TRBD1. CDR3 length: 19 residues. Per the germline V gene, CDR1 is SGHVS and CDR2 is FQNEAQ. The junction had 14 bases not matched to a gene; V was cut back by 2 bases and J by 5 bases. The CDR3 loop reads CASSLPPRGGTGVTGELFF. CDR3 nucleotide sequence: TGTGCCAGCAGCTTACCACCCCGTGGAGGGACAGGGGTGACCGGGGAGCTGTTTTTT. Supplemented by reference TRBV7-8 and TRBJ2-2, the full variable domain reads GAGVSQSPRYKVAKRGQDVALRCDPISGHVSLFWYQQALGQGPEFLTYFQNEAQLDKSGLPSDRFFAERPEGSVSTLKIQRTQQEDSAVYLCASSLPPRGGTGVTGELFFGEGSRLTVL.

The table lists this clone with a count of one. This chain links TRBV15 with TRBJ2-3; tentatively, D is TRBD2 (6 bases). The V end was cut by 0 bases, the J end by 3 bases, with 13 bases between. This CDR3 is 16 amino acids long. Per the germline V gene, CDR1 is LNHNV and CDR2 is YYDKDF (reference sequence). The chain's CDR3 is CATSRDLGRSTDTQYF. The CDR3 DNA follows: TGTGCCACCAGCAGAGACCTGGGGAGGTCAACAGATACGCAGTATTTT. The full variable domain, in which reference TRBV15 and TRBJ2-3 provide the parts outside the CDR3, is DAMVIQNPRYQVTQFGKPVTLSCSQTLNHNVMYWYQQKSSQAPKLLFHYYDKDFNNEADTPDNFQSRRPNTSFCFLDIRSPGLGDTAMYLCATSRDLGRSTDTQYFGPGTRLTVL.

The chain links TRBV4-1 to TRBJ2-5; 7 nucleotides agree with TRBD2. The length of the CDR3 is 15 residues. Trimming took 0 bases from V and 2 from J; bases not matched to a gene: 3. Germline CDR1 and CDR2: MGHRA and YSYEKL. The CDR3 bases are TGCGCCAGCAGCCAAGAAAGTAGCGGGCAAGAGACCCAGTACTTC. Its protein product is CASSQESSGQETQYF.